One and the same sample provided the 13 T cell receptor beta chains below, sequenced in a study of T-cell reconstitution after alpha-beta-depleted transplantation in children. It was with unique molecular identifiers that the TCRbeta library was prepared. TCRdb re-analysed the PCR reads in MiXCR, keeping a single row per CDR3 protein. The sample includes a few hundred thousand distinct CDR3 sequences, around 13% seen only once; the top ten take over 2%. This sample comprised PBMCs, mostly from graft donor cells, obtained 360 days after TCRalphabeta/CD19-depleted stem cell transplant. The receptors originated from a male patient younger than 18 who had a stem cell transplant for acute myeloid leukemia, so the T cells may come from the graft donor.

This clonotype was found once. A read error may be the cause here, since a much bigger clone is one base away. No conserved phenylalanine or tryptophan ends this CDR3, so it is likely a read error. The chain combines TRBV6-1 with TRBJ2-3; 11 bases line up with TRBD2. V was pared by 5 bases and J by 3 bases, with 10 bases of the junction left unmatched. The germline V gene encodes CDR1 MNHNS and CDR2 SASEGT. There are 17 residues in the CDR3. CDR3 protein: CASSPLSTSGRTDTQYY. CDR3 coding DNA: TGTGCCAGCAGTCCTCTTTCCACTAGCGGGAGAACAGATACGCAGTATTAT.

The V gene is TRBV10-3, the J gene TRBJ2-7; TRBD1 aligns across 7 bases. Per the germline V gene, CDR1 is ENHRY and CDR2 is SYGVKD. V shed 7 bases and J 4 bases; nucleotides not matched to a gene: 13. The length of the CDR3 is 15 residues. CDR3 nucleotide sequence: TGTGCCATCAACCCAGGGGGTTCTGTAGGTTACGAGCAGTACTTC. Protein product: CAINPGGSVGYEQYF.

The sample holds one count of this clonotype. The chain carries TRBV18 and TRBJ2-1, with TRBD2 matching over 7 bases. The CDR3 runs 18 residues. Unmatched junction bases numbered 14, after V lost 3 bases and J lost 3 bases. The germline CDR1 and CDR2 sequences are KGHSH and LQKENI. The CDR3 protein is CASSPGDGAGDYYNEQFF. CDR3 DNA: TGTGCCAGCTCACCGGGGGACGGGGCGGGGGATTACTACAATGAGCAGTTCTTC.

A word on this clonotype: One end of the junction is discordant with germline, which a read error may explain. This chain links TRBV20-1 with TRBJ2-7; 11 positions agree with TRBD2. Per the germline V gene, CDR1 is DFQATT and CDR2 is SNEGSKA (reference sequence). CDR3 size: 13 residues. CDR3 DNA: TGCAGTGCTACGGGACTAGCGGCCACCGAGCAGCACTTC. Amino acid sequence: CSATGLAATEQHF.

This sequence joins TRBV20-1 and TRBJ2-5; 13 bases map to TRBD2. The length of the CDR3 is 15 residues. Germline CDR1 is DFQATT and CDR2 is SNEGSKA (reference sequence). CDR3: CSPTSGRARGETQYF. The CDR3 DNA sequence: TGCAGCCCTACTAGCGGGAGGGCCAGAGGGGAGACCCAGTACTTC.

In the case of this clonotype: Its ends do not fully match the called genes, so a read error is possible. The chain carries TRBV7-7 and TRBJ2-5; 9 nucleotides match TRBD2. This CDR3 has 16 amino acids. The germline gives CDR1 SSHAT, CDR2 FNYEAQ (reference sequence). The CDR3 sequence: CASSFSASSGKQTQYF. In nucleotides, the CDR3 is TGTGCTAGCAGCTTTTCGGCCTCTAGCGGGAAACAGACCCAGTACTTC.

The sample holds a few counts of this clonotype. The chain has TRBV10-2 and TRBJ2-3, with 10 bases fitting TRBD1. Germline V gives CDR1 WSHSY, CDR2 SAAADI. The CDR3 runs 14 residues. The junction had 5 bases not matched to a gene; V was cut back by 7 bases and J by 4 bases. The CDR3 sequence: CASTTGGRADTQYF. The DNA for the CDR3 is TGCGCCAGCACGACAGGGGGCCGGGCAGATACGCAGTATTTT.

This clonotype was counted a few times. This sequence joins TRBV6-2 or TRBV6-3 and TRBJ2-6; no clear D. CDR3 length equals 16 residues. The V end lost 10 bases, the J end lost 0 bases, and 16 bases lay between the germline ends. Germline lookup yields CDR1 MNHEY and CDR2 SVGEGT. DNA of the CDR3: TGTGCCATCGCCTTGGTAGGAGCCTCTGGGGCCAACGTCCTGACTTTC. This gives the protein CAIALVGASGANVLTF.

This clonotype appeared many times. This chain's CDR3 is CASTRIATNEKLFF. The CDR3 nucleotides read TGTGCCAGCACCCGGATTGCAACTAATGAAAAACTGTTTTTT. The chain couples TRBV12-3 or TRBV12-4 to TRBJ1-4; no reliable D call. With 7 bases removed from V and 0 bases from J, the gap between germline ends came to 9 bases. The CDR3 sequence is 14 residues long.

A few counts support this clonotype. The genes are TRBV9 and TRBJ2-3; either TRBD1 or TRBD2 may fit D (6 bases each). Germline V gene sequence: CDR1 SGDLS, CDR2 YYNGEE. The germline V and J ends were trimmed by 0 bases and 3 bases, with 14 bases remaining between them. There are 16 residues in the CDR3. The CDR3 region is CASSVVARRGTDTQYF. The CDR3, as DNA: TGTGCCAGCAGCGTAGTGGCGAGGAGGGGGACAGATACGCAGTATTTT.

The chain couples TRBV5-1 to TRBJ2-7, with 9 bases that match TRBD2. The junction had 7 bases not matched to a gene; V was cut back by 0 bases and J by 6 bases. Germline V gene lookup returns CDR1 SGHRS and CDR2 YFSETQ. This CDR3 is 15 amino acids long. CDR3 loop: CASSLEASGKLEQYF. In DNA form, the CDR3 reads TGCGCCAGCAGCTTGGAGGCTAGCGGGAAACTCGAGCAGTACTTC.

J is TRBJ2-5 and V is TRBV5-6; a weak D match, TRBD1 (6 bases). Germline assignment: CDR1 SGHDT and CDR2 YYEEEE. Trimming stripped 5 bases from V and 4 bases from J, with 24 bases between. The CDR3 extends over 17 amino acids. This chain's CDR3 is CASRHTQQGEVRETQYF. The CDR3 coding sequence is TGTGCCAGCAGACATACCCAACAGGGAGAGGTGCGAGAGACCCAGTACTTC.

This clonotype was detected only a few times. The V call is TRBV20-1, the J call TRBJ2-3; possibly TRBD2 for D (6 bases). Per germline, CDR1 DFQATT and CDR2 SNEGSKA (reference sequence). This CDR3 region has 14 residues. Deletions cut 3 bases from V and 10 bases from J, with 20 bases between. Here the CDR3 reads CSASSPGVEEAQYF. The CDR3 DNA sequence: TGCAGTGCTAGTTCGCCGGGAGTCGAGGAGGCGCAGTATTTT.